This is a list of T cell receptor beta chains from one sample in a study of CD8+ T cells in alopecia areata. Sequencing was performed with immunoSEQ multiplex PCR; in TCRdb, only in-frame clones are kept and a portion is missing. The sample lists 200,000 to 250,000 clones; 50% to 65% were seen once. The material sequenced was CD4+ T cells sorted from blood, taken at week 0. The source is a human donor with alopecia areata. Both conserved end residues are part of each CDR3. The D gene is left open where the match is weak. Clone size is not always given. Where it is, it says once, few, many or a class for expanded clones.

V	D	size	J	DNA	CDR3
TRBV7-9	TRBD1	NA	TRBJ1-2	TGTGCCAGCAGCCAGACAGGGCCGGGGATCTATGGCTACACCTTC	CASSQTGPGIYGYTF
TRBV4-1	NA	once	TRBJ2-5	TGCGCCAGCAGCCAAGCGCTCGCGGAGACCCAGTACTTC	CASSQALAETQYF
TRBV5-1	NA	NA	TRBJ1-2	TGCGCCAGCAGCTTGGAGAGGGCAAACTATGGCTACACCTTC	CASSLERANYGYTF
TRBV27	NA	NA	TRBJ1-1	TGTGCCAGCAGGCCACAGGGATACACTGAAGCTTTCTTT	CASRPQGYTEAFF
TRBV25-1	NA	NA	TRBJ1-2	TGTGCCAGCAGCAAGAATCGGGGCTATGGCTACACCTTC	CASSKNRGYGYTF
TRBV10-1	NA	NA	TRBJ2-3	TGCGCCAGCAGTGAGGACGGTTACGGAGCGCAGTATTTT	CASSEDGYGAQYF
TRBV30	NA	NA	TRBJ1-2	TGTGCCTGGTTGGGACGGGGGTATGGCTACACCTTC	CAWLGRGYGYTF
TRBV2	NA	many	TRBJ2-3	TGTGCCAGCAGTGGGACCCTTCAAGGAGATACGCAGTATTTT	CASSGTLQGDTQYF
TRBV15	NA	few	TRBJ1-5	TGTGCCACCAGCACCGGACCTTATAGCAATCAGCCCCAGCATTTT	CATSTGPYSNQPQHF
TRBV29-1	TRBD2	few	TRBJ2-7	TGCAGCGTCGGTGGGAGGGCCACCTACGAGCAGTACTTC	CSVGGRATYEQYF
TRBV6-1	NA	NA	TRBJ2-3	TGTGCCAGCAGTGAATGGACTAGCACAGATACGCAGTATTTT	CASSEWTSTDTQYF
TRBV2	NA	few	TRBJ1-5	TGTGCCAGCAGGGGGGGACCGTCTAGCAATCAGCCCCAGCATTTT	CASRGGPSSNQPQHF
TRBV7-9	TRBD2	few	TRBJ2-5	TGTGCCAGCAGCAACACAGGGACTAGCGGTAAAGAGACCCAGTACTTC	CASSNTGTSGKETQYF
TRBV2	TRBD1	NA	TRBJ1-2	TGTGCCAGCAGGGTGGGACAGGAGTATGGCTACACCTTC	CASRVGQEYGYTF
TRBV4-1	NA	NA	TRBJ2-4	TGCGCCAGCAGCCCCCACCTTCTCGGGAACATTCAGTACTTC	CASSPHLLGNIQYF
TRBV7-8	TRBD2	NA	TRBJ2-4	TGTGCCAGCAGCTTAGAGGGTAGCGGGACGATCGGGGCCAAAAACATTCAGTACTTC	CASSLEGSGTIGAKNIQYF
TRBV19	TRBD1	NA	TRBJ1-5	TGTGCCAGTAGTCCCACGACAGGGTGGAATCAGCCCCAGCATTTT	CASSPTTGWNQPQHF
TRBV5-5	TRBD2	NA	TRBJ2-3	TGTGCCGGACAGAGCGGGAGTAGAGCAGATACGCAGTATTTT	CAGQSGSRADTQYF
TRBV29-1	NA	NA	TRBJ1-1	TGCAGCGTTGAATGGGGGAGGCCCCCAAAAGCTTTCTTT	CSVEWGRPPKAFF
TRBV27	TRBD1	NA	TRBJ1-2	TGTGCCAGCAGTTCACAGGGGAGCTATGGCTACACCTTC	CASSSQGSYGYTF
TRBV11-2	TRBD1	NA	TRBJ2-1	TGTGCCAGCAGTCTCGACAGGGTCGGCTACAATGAGCAGTTCTTC	CASSLDRVGYNEQFF
TRBV5-1	TRBD1	once	TRBJ2-5	TGCGCCAGCAGCTCGACCGGACAGGGCCAAGAGACCCAGTACTTC	CASSSTGQGQETQYF
TRBV6-5	TRBD1	once	TRBJ2-1	TGTGCCAGCAGACTCGACAGGGGAGGAGGGAATGAGCAGTTCTTC	CASRLDRGGGNEQFF
TRBV29-1	NA	few	TRBJ1-2	TGCAGCGTTGACAGCTTCTATGGCTACACCTTC	CSVDSFYGYTF
TRBV29-1	NA	NA	TRBJ2-5	TGCAGCTCTTCCGCTAGGGCAAGCATGCAAGAGACCCAGTACTTC	CSSSARASMQETQYF
TRBV11-2	NA	few	TRBJ1-4	TGTGCCAGCAGCTTCCGGGGCCTAGTTGAAAAACTGTTTTTT	CASSFRGLVEKLFF
TRBV6-5	NA	once	TRBJ1-2	TGTGCCAGCAGTTCTACAGACATTTATGGCTACACCTTC	CASSSTDIYGYTF
TRBV29-1	NA	NA	TRBJ1-1	TGCAGCGTTGGTATATCAGCAAACCCTAACACTGAAGCTTTCTTT	CSVGISANPNTEAFF
TRBV18	NA	NA	TRBJ2-3	TGTGCCAGCTCACCACCCACAGCTTACACAGATACGCAGTATTTT	CASSPPTAYTDTQYF
TRBV14	TRBD2	once	TRBJ2-3	TGTGCCAGCAGCCAAGAAGCGGGGGCCGTTGGAGATACGCAGTATTTT	CASSQEAGAVGDTQYF
TRBV29-1	NA	NA	TRBJ2-5	TGCAGCGTTGAAGAGACCCAGTACTTC	CSVEETQYF